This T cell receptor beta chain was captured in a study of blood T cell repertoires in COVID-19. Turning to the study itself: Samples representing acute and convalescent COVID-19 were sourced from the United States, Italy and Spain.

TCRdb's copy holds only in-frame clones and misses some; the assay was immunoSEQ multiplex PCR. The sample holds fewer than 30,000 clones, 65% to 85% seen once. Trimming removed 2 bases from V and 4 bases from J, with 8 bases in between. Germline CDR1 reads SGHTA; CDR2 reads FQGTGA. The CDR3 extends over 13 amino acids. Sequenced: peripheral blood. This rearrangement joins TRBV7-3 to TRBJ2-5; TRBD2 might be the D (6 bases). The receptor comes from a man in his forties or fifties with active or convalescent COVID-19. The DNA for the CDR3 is TGTGCCAGCAGCTTATGGAGGGGAGAGACCCAGTACTTC. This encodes CASSLWRGETQYF.